Listed here is a single T cell receptor (beta chain). Its target is not known. This sample stems from a study of T cells in Graves' hyperthyroidism and ophthalmopathy. Germline V gives CDR1 SEHNR, CDR2 FQNEAQ (reference sequence). The V segment lost 6 bases and the J segment 6 bases; nucleotides outside the gene matches: 8. The CDR3 consists of 15 residues. Each patient was aged 18 to 65 and had newly diagnosed hyperthyroidism of under 2 months' duration. Lactation, pregnancy, other autoimmune disease or uncontrolled infection excluded patients. Diagnostic decisions used clinical symptoms, serum thyroxine and TRAb, thyroid ultrasound and orbital computed tomography. General study results and limits: Most expanded thyroid clonotypes above 0.001 also appeared in blood.

Amplification of TCR beta CDR3 regions was performed using RNA transcripts as template. The HTBI set primed first-round TCR CDR3 RT-PCR. TCRdb recomputed calls from the multiplex PCR reads with MiXCR, one row per CDR3 protein. The sample lists about 610,000 distinct CDR3 sequences, approximately 44% occurring once. The source of this sequence is a woman under 30 with Graves' hyperthyroidism. Sequences were obtained from peripheral blood or thyroid tissue (not recorded which). The J gene is TRBJ2-3, the V gene TRBV7-9; 11 bases line up with TRBD2. DNA for the CDR3: TGTGCCAGCAGTGGGGGACTAGCGGCGCGTGATACGCAGTATTTT. Amino acid sequence: CASSGGLAARDTQYF.